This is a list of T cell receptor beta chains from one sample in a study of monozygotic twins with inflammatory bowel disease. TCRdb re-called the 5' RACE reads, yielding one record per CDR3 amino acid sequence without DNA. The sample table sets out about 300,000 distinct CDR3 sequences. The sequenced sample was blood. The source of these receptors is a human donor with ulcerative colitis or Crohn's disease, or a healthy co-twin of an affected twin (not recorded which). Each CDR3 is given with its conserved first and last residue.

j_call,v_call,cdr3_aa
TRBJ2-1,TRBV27,CASSWAGGIGNEQFF
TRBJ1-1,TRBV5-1,CASSLAFTGGTEAFF
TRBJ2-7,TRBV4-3,CASSQDWPQGPYEQYF
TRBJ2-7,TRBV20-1,CSARRGEGLGEQYF
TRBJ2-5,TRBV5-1,CASRTGQSQKETQYF
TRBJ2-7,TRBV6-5,CASSYGGTGTYEQYF
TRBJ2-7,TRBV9,CASSVGRGGTYEQYF
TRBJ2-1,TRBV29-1,CSVGGQERNNEQFF
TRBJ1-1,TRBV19,CASTRATGRHGNTEAFF
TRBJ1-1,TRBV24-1,CATSDSSRAEAFF
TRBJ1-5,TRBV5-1,CASSLGPGDNQPQHF
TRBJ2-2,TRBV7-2,CASSFLVTLTGELFF
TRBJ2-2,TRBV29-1,CSVEGDTTGELFF
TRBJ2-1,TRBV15,CATWTQGRNNEQFF
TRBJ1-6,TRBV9,CASSADSVSPLHF
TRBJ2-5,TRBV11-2,CASSETSGGLRFWETQYF
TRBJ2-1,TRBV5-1,CASSFREGGYNEQFF
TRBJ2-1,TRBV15,CATSRGGGAGSEQFF
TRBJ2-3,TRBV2,CASRELAFLTDTQYF
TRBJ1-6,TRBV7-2,CASSLAYGALHF